This passage covers 27 T cell receptor beta chains from one sample sequenced in a study of T cell responses to AZD1222 COVID-19 vaccine. TCRdb's copy holds only in-frame clones and misses some; the assay was immunoSEQ multiplex PCR. The sample records 130,000 to 150,000 clones, 86% being singletons. The sample in question was peripheral blood, obtained 28 days after the second AZD1222 dose. These receptor sequences come from an adult who received the AZD1222 COVID-19 vaccine.

V usage is TRBV30 and J usage is TRBJ2-1, with 8 bases fitting TRBD2. The CDR3 is 15 residues long. From germline, CDR1 is GTSNPN and CDR2 SVGIG (reference sequence). J lost 12 bases, V lost 6 bases, and 19 bases had no gene match. The CDR3 DNA reads TGTGCCTGTTCGGGAGGGCCGATTATGTCTGCGGGGCAGTTCTTC. Translation gives CACSGGPIMSAGQFF. The full variable domain, its missing parts supplied by reference TRBV30 and TRBJ2-1, is SQTIHQWPATLVQPVGSPLSLECTVEGTSNPNLYWYRQAAGRGLQLLFYSVGIGQISSEVPQNLSASRPQDRQFILSSKKLLLSDSGFYLCACSGGPIMSAGQFFGPGTRLTVL.

This rearrangement joins TRBV20-1 to TRBJ2-7, with D hard to call. The CDR3 totals 11 residues. Per germline, CDR1 DFQATT and CDR2 SNEGSKA (reference sequence). Between the trimmed V and J ends, which lost 3 bases and 3 bases, there was a span of 6 bases. CDR3 sequence reads: CSASELYEQYF. As DNA, the CDR3 is TGCAGTGCTAGCGAACTCTACGAGCAGTACTTC.

The chain employs TRBV18 and TRBJ1-2; D call uncertain. The CDR3 runs to 14 residues. Germline CDR1 is KGHSH and CDR2 is LQKENI. V was shortened by 3 bases and J by 0 bases, with 8 bases between the two germline ends. The CDR3 coding sequence is TGTGCCAGCTCACCTGAGCAGACTAACTATGGCTACACCTTC. Its protein product is CASSPEQTNYGYTF.

This clone was observed a handful of times. The V call is TRBV10-3, the J call TRBJ2-7; 8 nucleotides agree with TRBD1. V dropped 10 bases and J dropped 0; count of bases not matched to a gene: 5. This CDR3 comprises 13 residues. Germline V gene data show CDR1 as ENHRY and CDR2 as SYGVKD. This CDR3 reads CASRDRSSYEQYF. The CDR3 DNA reads as TGTGCCAGCCGGGACAGGAGCTCCTACGAGCAGTACTTC.

The chain joins TRBV6-5 to TRBJ2-2, with no clear D. The CDR3 sequence is 15 residues long. The germline V gene has CDR1 MNHEY and CDR2 SVGAGI. V was pared by 7 bases and J by 1 base, with 13 bases between. The CDR3 spells CASKSWTGNTGELFF. The CDR3, as DNA: TGTGCCAGCAAATCTTGGACGGGGAACACCGGGGAGCTGTTTTTT.

This clone has just one count. V usage is TRBV3-1 (or the pseudogene TRBV3-2) and J usage is TRBJ1-3; D may be TRBD1 (5 bases). V shed 1 base and J shed 3 bases, with 7 bases lying between them. The CDR3 totals 14 residues. Germline CDR1 is LGHDT and CDR2 is YNNKEL (reference sequence). The CDR3 loop is CASSQAGGGNTIYF. For the CDR3, the DNA is TGTGCCAGCAGCCAAGCGGGGGGTGGAAACACCATATATTTT.

This chain connects TRBV10-2 to TRBJ2-6; perhaps TRBD1 as D (7 bases). The germline gives CDR1 WSHSY, CDR2 SAAADI. V was clipped by 4 bases and J by 4 bases, with 17 bases between them. The CDR3 runs to 17 residues. CDR3 sequence (DNA): TGCGCCAGCAGTGGGACAGGCCGGGACTCGGGGGCCAACGTCCTGACTTTC. Its protein is CASSGTGRDSGANVLTF.

The chain has TRBV10-2 and TRBJ1-3, with a possible D match to TRBD1 (6 bases). This CDR3 is 14 amino acids long. In germline, CDR1 is WSHSY, CDR2 SAAADI. Trimming left V 5 bases short and J 4 bases short, with 12 bases between. In DNA form, the CDR3 reads TGCGCCAGCAGTAGGGGGGCGGACGGAAACACCATATATTTT. Amino acid sequence: CASSRGADGNTIYF.

The chain joins TRBV28 to TRBJ2-7; TRBD2 might be the D (5 bases). Looked up from germline, CDR1 is MDHEN and CDR2 is SYDVKM. V lost 5 bases, J lost 7 bases, and 15 bases lay in between. This CDR3 region has 13 residues. The CDR3 here is CASSIPRSGEQYF. DNA for the CDR3: TGTGCCAGCAGTATCCCTAGGTCGGGGGAGCAGTACTTC.

The V gene is TRBV5-4, the J gene TRBJ1-2; D is unresolved. The ends were cut back, 4 bases at V and 8 bases at J, with 12 bases in the middle. Germline-derived CDR1 and CDR2 are SGHNT and YYREEE (reference sequence). The CDR3 extends over 12 amino acids. Here the CDR3 DNA reads TGTGCCAGCAGCCTTGACGGTTACGGCTACACCTTC. Its protein product is CASSLDGYGYTF. The full variable domain, completed using reference TRBV5-4 and TRBJ1-2, is ETGVTQSPTHLIKTRGQQVTLRCSSQSGHNTVSWYQQALGQGPQFIFQYYREEENGRGNFPPRFSGLQFPNYSSELNVNALELDDSALYLCASSLDGYGYTFGSGTRLTVV.

The chain has TRBV11-1 and TRBJ2-1, with D perhaps TRBD2 (6 bases). V was pared by 3 bases and J by 3 bases, with 12 bases between. This CDR3 has 15 amino acids. CDR1 and CDR2 from the germline V gene are SGHAT and FQDESV (reference sequence). CDR3 residues: CASSLTSSVYNEQFF. As DNA, the CDR3 is TGTGCCAGCAGCTTGACTAGTTCGGTCTACAATGAGCAGTTCTTC.

V and J are TRBV19 and TRBJ1-5; D is possibly TRBD1 (6 bases). The CDR3 spans 13 residues. Trimming took off 9 bases at V and 11 bases at J, with 20 bases between the two ends. Germline-derived CDR1 and CDR2 are LNHDA and SQIVND (reference sequence). The CDR3 DNA reads as TGTGCCAGCTCCTCGGGAGGGGCAGGGGCCCAGCATTTT. The encoded protein is CASSSGGAGAQHF. Based on the CDR3 plus reference TRBV19 and TRBJ1-5, the full variable domain is DGGITQSPKYLFRKEGQNVTLSCEQNLNHDAMYWYRQDPGQGLRLIYYSQIVNDFQKGDIAEGYSVSREKKESFPLTVTSAQKNPTAFYLCASSSGGAGAQHFGDGTRLSIL.

The V gene is TRBV2, the J gene TRBJ2-1, with 11 nucleotides matching TRBD2. Germline-derived CDR1 and CDR2 are SNHLY and FYNNEI. The CDR3 contains 12 residues. After removal of 6 bases from V and 10 bases from J, the junction contained 2 bases not matched to a gene. CDR3 amino acids: CASSTSGREQFF. CDR3 DNA: TGTGCCAGCAGCACTAGCGGGAGAGAGCAGTTCTTC. Full variable domain (rest looked up from reference TRBV2 and TRBJ2-1): EPEVTQTPSHQVTQMGQEVILRCVPISNHLYFYWYRQILGQKVEFLVSFYNNEISEKSEIFDDQFSVERPDGSNFTLKIRSTKLEDSAMYFCASSTSGREQFFGPGTRLTVL.

The chain carries TRBV5-1 and TRBJ1-1; D ambiguous. With 1 base removed from V and 8 bases from J, the gap between germline ends came to 12 bases. The CDR3 spans 13 residues. CDR1 is SGHRS and CDR2 is YFSETQ in the germline V gene. In DNA form, the CDR3 reads TGCGCCAGCAGCTTGTTTGAGGGCGACGAAGCTTTCTTT. Amino acid sequence: CASSLFEGDEAFF. Using reference TRBV5-1 and TRBJ1-1 for the parts outside the CDR3, the full variable domain is KAGVTQTPRYLIKTRGQQVTLSCSPISGHRSVSWYQQTPGQGLQFLFEYFSETQRNKGNFPGRFSGRQFSNSRSEMNVSTLELGDSALYLCASSLFEGDEAFFGQGTRLTVV.

A single count supports this clone. V gene TRBV3-1 (or the pseudogene TRBV3-2) combines with J gene TRBJ2-7; D call uncertain. The V gene's germline CDR1 is LGHDT and CDR2 YNNKEL (reference sequence). V was pared by 4 bases and J by 2 bases, with 9 bases between. This CDR3 region has 13 residues. The CDR3 DNA reads TGTGCCAGCAGCCGAATCGATACCTACGAGCAGTACTTC. Its protein is CASSRIDTYEQYF.

J is TRBJ1-2 and V is TRBV5-1; D unclear. CDR1 is SGHRS and CDR2 is YFSETQ in the germline V gene. This CDR3 comprises 13 residues. V was pared by 4 bases and J by 0 bases, with 7 bases between. In nucleotides, the CDR3 is TGCGCCAGCAGCACGGTTCCTAACTATGGCTACACCTTC. It is translated as CASSTVPNYGYTF.

The gene calls are TRBV27 and TRBJ1-2; D is uncertain. The CDR3 covers 13 residues. The V gene's germline CDR1 is MNHEY and CDR2 SMNVEV (reference sequence). V lost 1 base and J 1 base, leaving 4 bases between the germline ends. CDR3 sequence reads: CASSLYVNYGYTF. CDR3 sequence (DNA): TGTGCCAGCAGTTTATACGTTAACTATGGCTACACCTTC.

J is TRBJ2-7 and V is TRBV3-1 (or the pseudogene TRBV3-2), with D maybe TRBD2 (6 bases). The CDR3 runs 15 residues. The V end was cut by 3 bases, the J end by 5 bases, with 17 bases between. In germline, CDR1 is LGHDT, CDR2 YNNKEL (reference sequence). The CDR3 loop is CASSHPGRLVHEQYF. The DNA for the CDR3 is TGTGCCAGCAGCCATCCCGGGAGACTAGTCCACGAGCAGTACTTC.

This clone came up once. The chain uses TRBV2 and TRBJ1-6; D unclear. V was clipped by 5 bases and J by 5 bases, with 10 bases between them. Germline-derived CDR1 and CDR2 are SNHLY and FYNNEI. The CDR3 covers 14 residues. The CDR3 spells CASSSWTNNSPLHF. Written as DNA, the CDR3 is TGTGCCAGCAGTTCCTGGACCAATAATTCACCCCTCCACTTT.

The rearrangement uses TRBV28 and TRBJ1-2, with D tentatively TRBD1 (5 bases). V was cut by 7 bases and J by 4 bases, with 16 bases left in between. CDR1 is MDHEN, CDR2 SYDVKM, per germline. This CDR3 comprises 14 residues. CDR3 DNA: TGTGCCAGCACCACCGGGCAGGGACCCTATGGCTACACCTTC. The encoded protein is CASTTGQGPYGYTF.

This clone was detected a few times. The chain employs TRBV5-4 and TRBJ1-6, with TRBD1 matching 7 bases. This CDR3 spans 15 amino acids. Trimming cost V 0 bases and J 10 bases; bases outside gene matches: 7. Germline CDR1 reads SGHNT; CDR2 reads YYREEE (reference sequence). The CDR3 loop is CASSLGQGTRSPLHF. The DNA of the CDR3 is TGTGCCAGCAGCTTGGGACAGGGAACAAGATCACCCCTCCACTTT.

The chain employs TRBV5-6 and TRBJ2-7; perhaps TRBD1 as D (6 bases). The ends were cut back, 4 bases at V and 3 bases at J, with 20 bases in the middle. Germline CDR1 is SGHDT and CDR2 is YYEEEE. CDR3 length: 16 residues. The CDR3 sequence is CASSRVGGWMDYEQYF. As DNA, the CDR3 is TGTGCCAGCAGCCGGGTTGGGGGCTGGATGGACTACGAGCAGTACTTC.

This sequence joins TRBV6-1 and TRBJ1-1, with D perhaps matching TRBD1 (5 bases). Germline V lookup: CDR1 MNHNS, CDR2 SASEGT. The CDR3 runs to 13 residues. V was pared by 1 base and J by 5 bases, with 8 bases between. The CDR3 DNA follows: TGTGCCAGCAGTGAAGTGGACATAACTGAAGCTTTCTTT. Amino acid sequence: CASSEVDITEAFF.

In DNA form, the CDR3 reads TGCGCCAGCAGCATAGGCTACGGGGCAACTAATGAAAAACTGTTTTTT. This translates into CASSIGYGATNEKLFF. The rearrangement links TRBV5-1 to TRBJ1-4; D uncertain. The germline V gene has CDR1 SGHRS and CDR2 YFSETQ. The CDR3 is 16 amino acids. V was pared by 4 bases and J by 0 bases, with 13 bases between.

The chain carries TRBV20-1 and TRBJ1-1; a possible D gene is TRBD1 (5 bases). The CDR3 contains 12 residues. V lost 3 bases and J lost 6, with 11 bases in between. The germline V gene has CDR1 DFQATT and CDR2 SNEGSKA (reference sequence). CDR3: CSASVQGPEAFF. The CDR3 region has the DNA TGCAGTGCTAGTGTTCAGGGCCCTGAAGCTTTCTTT.

This clone was picked up a small number of times. This sequence joins TRBV6-5 and TRBJ1-2; D is possibly TRBD1 (6 bases). Germline CDR1 MNHEY, CDR2 SVGAGI. Deletions cut 7 bases from V and 7 bases from J, with 19 bases between. This CDR3 spans 14 amino acids. CDR3 nucleotides: TGTGCCAGCACCCCAACAACAGGGATAGCTGGCTACACCTTC. Residues: CASTPTTGIAGYTF.

The chain combines TRBV21-1 with TRBJ2-6; TRBD1, the D gene given by the table, was not confirmed from the DNA. TRBV21-1 corresponds to a pseudogene. This CDR3 region has 14 residues. CDR3 in DNA: TGTGCCAGCAGCAAAGGACAGAGTTTCAACGTCCTGACTTTC. Residues: CASSKGQSFNVLTF.